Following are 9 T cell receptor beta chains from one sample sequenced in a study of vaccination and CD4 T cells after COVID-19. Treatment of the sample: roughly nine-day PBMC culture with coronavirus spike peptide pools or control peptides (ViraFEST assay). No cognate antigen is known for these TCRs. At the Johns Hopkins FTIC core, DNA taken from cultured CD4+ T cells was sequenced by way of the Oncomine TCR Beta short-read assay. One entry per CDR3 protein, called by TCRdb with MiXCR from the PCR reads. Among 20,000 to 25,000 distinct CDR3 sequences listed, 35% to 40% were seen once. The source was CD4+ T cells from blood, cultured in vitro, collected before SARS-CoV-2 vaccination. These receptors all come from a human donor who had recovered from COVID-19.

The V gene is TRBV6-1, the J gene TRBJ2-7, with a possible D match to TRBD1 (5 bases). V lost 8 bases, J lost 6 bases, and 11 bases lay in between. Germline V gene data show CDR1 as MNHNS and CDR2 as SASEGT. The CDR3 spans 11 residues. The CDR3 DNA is TGTGCCAGCGCCCAGGGATCCGAGCAGTACTTC. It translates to CASAQGSEQYF.

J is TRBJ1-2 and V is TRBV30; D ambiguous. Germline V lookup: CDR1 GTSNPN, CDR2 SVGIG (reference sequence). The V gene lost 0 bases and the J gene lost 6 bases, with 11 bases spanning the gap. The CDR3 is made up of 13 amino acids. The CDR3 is CAWSVTLGNGYTF. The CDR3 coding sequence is TGTGCCTGGAGTGTCACCCTTGGCAATGGCTACACCTTC.

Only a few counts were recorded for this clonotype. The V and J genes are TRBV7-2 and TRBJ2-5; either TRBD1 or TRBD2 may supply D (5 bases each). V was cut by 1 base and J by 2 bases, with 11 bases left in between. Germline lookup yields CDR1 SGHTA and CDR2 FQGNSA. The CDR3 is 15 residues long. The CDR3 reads CASSLEGSPQETQYF. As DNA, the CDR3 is TGTGCCAGCAGCTTAGAGGGGAGTCCTCAAGAGACCCAGTACTTC.

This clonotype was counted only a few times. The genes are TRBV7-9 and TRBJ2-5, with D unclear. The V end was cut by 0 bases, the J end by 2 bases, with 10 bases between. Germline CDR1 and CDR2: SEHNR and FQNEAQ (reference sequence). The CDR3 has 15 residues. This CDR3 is CASSLALSPQETQYF. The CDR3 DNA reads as TGTGCCAGCAGCTTAGCCCTTAGCCCGCAAGAGACCCAGTACTTC.

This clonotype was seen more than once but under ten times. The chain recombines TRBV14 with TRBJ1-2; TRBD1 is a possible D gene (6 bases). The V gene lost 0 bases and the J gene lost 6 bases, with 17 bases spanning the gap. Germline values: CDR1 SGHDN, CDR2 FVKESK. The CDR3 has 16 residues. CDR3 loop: CASSQDKGRGHHGYTF. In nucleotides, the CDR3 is TGTGCCAGCAGCCAAGATAAAGGCAGGGGTCACCATGGCTACACCTTC. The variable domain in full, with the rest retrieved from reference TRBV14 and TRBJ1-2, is EAGVTQFPSHSVIEKGQTVTLRCDPISGHDNLYWYRRVMGKEIKFLLHFVKESKQDESGMPNNRFLAERTGGTYSTLKVQPAELEDSGVYFCASSQDKGRGHHGYTFGSGTRLTVV.

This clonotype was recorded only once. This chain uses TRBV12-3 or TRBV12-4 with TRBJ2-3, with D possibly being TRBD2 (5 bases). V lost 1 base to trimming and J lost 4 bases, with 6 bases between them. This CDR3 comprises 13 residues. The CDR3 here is CASSLGRPDTQYF. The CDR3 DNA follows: TGTGCCAGCAGTTTAGGGAGGCCAGATACGCAGTATTTT.

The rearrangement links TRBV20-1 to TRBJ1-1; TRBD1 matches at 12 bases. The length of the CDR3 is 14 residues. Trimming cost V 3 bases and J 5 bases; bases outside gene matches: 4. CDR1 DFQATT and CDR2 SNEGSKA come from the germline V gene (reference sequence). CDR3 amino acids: CSASGTGGLTEAFF. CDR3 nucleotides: TGCAGTGCTAGTGGGACAGGGGGCCTTACTGAAGCTTTCTTT.

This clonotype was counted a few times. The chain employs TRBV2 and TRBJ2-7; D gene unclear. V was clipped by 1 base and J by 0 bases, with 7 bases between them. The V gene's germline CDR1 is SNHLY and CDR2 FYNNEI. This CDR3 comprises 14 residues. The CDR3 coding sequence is TGTGCCAGCAGTGAAGGTTTGAGCTCCTACGAGCAGTACTTC. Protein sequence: CASSEGLSSYEQYF.

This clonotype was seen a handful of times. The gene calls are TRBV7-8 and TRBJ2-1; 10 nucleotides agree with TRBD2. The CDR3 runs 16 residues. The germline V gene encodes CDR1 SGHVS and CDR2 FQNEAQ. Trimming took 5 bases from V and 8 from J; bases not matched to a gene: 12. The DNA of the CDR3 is TGTGCCAGCAGCGCTCTAGCGGGAGTAAGTTACGATGAGCAGTTCTTC. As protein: CASSALAGVSYDEQFF.